This note documents a single T cell receptor (beta chain) sequence. The antigen remains unidentified. This entry is derived from a study of graft-versus-host responses after intestinal transplantation. Whole-study context: Isolated intestinal, liver-intestinal, or multivisceral transplants had been given to the recipients. Each recipient received anti-thymocyte globulin induction, then tacrolimus and steroids for roughly 3 years. Regarding the study as a whole: Early declines in HvG clones that occurred post-transplant were associated with peak circulating GvH clone levels. GvH clones appeared in recipient marrow, some first in ileum or blood.

CDR1 and CDR2 from the germline V gene are MNHNY and SVGAGI (reference sequence). This CDR3 is 14 amino acids long. The germline V and J ends were trimmed by 6 bases and 6 bases, with 12 bases remaining between them. Clones were read by immunoSEQ multiplex PCR, and TCRdb kept only the in-frame ones, dropping some. The sample contains more than 80,000 clones, around 83% of which appear only once. The rearrangement uses TRBV6-6 and TRBJ1-6; D gene unclear. Sequenced material: unstimulated CD8+ T cells sorted from spleen or lymph node cells, taken before intestinal transplant. The sequence came from a human donor who received an intestinal transplant. CDR3 in amino acids: CASSPIQSNSPLHF. CDR3 in DNA: TGTGCCAGCAGCCCGATACAGAGTAATTCACCCCTCCACTTT.